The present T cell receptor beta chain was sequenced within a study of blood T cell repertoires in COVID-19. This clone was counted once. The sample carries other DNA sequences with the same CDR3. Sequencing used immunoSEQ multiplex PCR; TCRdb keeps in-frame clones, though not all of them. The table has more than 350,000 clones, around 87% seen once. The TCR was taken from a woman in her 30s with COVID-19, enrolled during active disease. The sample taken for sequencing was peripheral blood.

The CDR3 coding sequence is TGCGCCAGCAGCCAAGACTCGACCGGGGAGCTGTTTTTT. It encodes CASSQDSTGELFF. The chain links TRBV4-3 to TRBJ2-2; no definite D call. Germline CDR1 is LGHNA and CDR2 is YSLEER. The CDR3 is made up of 13 amino acids. The V end was cut by 0 bases, the J end by 5 bases, with 4 bases between.